This T cell receptor (beta chain) appears in the sequencing data of a study of monozygotic twins with inflammatory bowel disease. Study conclusions and caveats: Fewer clonotypes were shared with others by IBD patients than by healthy twins, especially with disease activity. Support for any single strong IBD-associated signal or clonotype was not found. Distinguishing T cell subtypes was not possible.

This CDR3 comprises 15 residues. The germline gives CDR1 LGHDT, CDR2 YNNKEL (reference sequence). Notes on this clonotype: Its antigen is unidentified.

The cDNA of both the TCRalpha and TCRbeta chains was subjected to two nested PCRs of about 15 and 9 cycles. TCRdb reprocessed the 5' RACE reads and keeps a single row for each CDR3 protein, giving no DNA. The specimen's table records hundreds of thousands of distinct CDR3 sequences. The V and J genes are TRBV3-1 and TRBJ2-7; absent DNA, TCRdb's TRBD2 call cannot be checked. The TCR originated in a human donor with ulcerative colitis or Crohn's disease, or a healthy co-twin of an affected twin (not recorded which). Sequenced input: blood. The CDR3 sequence is CASSRGSGRAGEQYF.